This TCR beta chain is from a study of T-cell memory formation after mild COVID-19. The CDR3 runs to 15 residues. Trimming cost V 7 bases and J 7 bases; bases outside gene matches: 15. TCRdb ran MiXCR on the 5' RACE reads and lists one entry per CDR3 protein. The data contain roughly 550,000 distinct CDR3 sequences, around 21% of them singletons. This clonotype was observed a few times. The sample was PBMCs or a T cell subset sorted from them (not recorded which). The TCR originated in an adult woman who had mild COVID-19 (a few samples of this study predate the infection). Cell type and time point are not known. The rearrangement uses TRBV12-3 or TRBV12-4 and TRBJ2-7; 8 bases map to TRBD1. The DNA for the CDR3 is TGTGCCAGCACCTCAGCCGGGACAGGCCTGGTAGAGCAGTACTTC. Translated: CASTSAGTGLVEQYF.